This T cell receptor beta chain was sequenced in a study of Tregs in tolerant kidney transplant recipients. Study-wide findings and caveats: In tolerant patients, donor-specific Tregs outgrew total Tregs, suggesting antigen-driven expansion. This study did not directly address biological reproducibility.

As for this clone: Its target is unknown.

Related graft donors supplied nonmyeloablative bone marrow transplants, and mixed chimerism was transient. Unstimulated Tregs (CD4+CD25+CD127-) and CD4+CD25- non-Tregs were sorted from PBMCs. Generated by immunoSEQ multiplex PCR, the TCRdb table keeps only in-frame clones and is missing some. The repertoire holds 45,000 or so clones, with over 85% as singletons. This CDR3 is built from 17 residues. Trimming removed 0 bases at V and 0 bases at J, with 12 bases between. Germline V gene sequence: CDR1 SNHLY, CDR2 FYNNEI. The material was CD8+ T cells from blood (PBMCs), obtained 12 months after the transplant. The clonotype was recovered from a human patient who received a combined kidney and bone marrow transplant. The T cells may come from the graft donor. The rearrangement links TRBV2 to TRBJ2-4; a weak D match, TRBD1 (6 bases). The CDR3 protein is CASSEALLGQAKNIQYF. DNA of the CDR3: TGTGCCAGCAGTGAAGCGCTTCTGGGACAAGCCAAAAACATTCAGTACTTC.